Here is one T cell receptor (beta chain) with its context. Its antigen remains unknown. Constant-region priming of approximately 0.55 ug total RNA yielded TCR beta cDNA. Employing slightly modified ARM-PCR, three nested multiplex PCR rounds were run, and these gave rise to the TCR beta libraries. In the first two PCR rounds, TRBV1-TRBV30 forward primers were paired with a C-beta reverse primer, and each round lasted around 10 cycles. In TCRdb, the multiplex PCR reads were re-called with MiXCR into one record per CDR3 protein. The table shows 90,000 to 150,000 distinct CDR3 sequences, with roughly 70% occurring only once. Co-extraction of both nucleic acids (RNA and DNA) used roughly 19-33 mg of unsorted bulk tissue. This record belongs to a study of tumor-infiltrating lymphocytes in primary liver carcinoma. Study-wide points: Lesser overlap characterized tumor-adjacent and tumor-blood pairs relative to tumor region pairs.

The CDR3 runs 15 residues. V gave up 6 bases and J gave up 7 bases; unmatched junction bases: 12. Per the germline V gene, CDR1 is MDHEN and CDR2 is SYDVKM. The sequencing sample was made of tumor-adjacent normal liver tissue. The rearrangement uses TRBV28 and TRBJ2-4; 7 bases are a match to TRBD1. The TCR sequence derives from a woman aged 55-70 years with primary liver carcinoma and hepatitis B virus infection. The CDR3 DNA is TGTGCCAGCAGCGGGACAGCCGAGGGGTATAACATTCAGTACTTC. Its translation: CASSGTAEGYNIQYF.